The rows below give T cell receptor beta chains drawn from one sample of a study of shared clonotypes between healthy human individuals. Data came from immunoSEQ multiplex PCR; TCRdb stores just in-frame clones and leaves some out. The data show about 1,500,000 clones, roughly 97% seen once. What was sequenced was naive CD4+ T cells sorted from blood. The receptor source for this set is a man in his thirties or forties in good health. The CDR3 runs from the conserved cysteine through the conserved F or W. The D gene is left open where the match is weak.

v_call	d_call	j_call	cdr3_length	cdr3_aa
TRBV14	TRBD1	TRBJ1-1	14	CASSYRGQGTEAFF
TRBV6-6	TRBD2	TRBJ2-1	12	CASRTSGNEQFF
TRBV11-3	NA	TRBJ2-5	13	CASSLSAQETQYF
TRBV11-2	NA	TRBJ1-2	14	CASSLDPGLYGYTF
TRBV15	TRBD2	TRBJ2-7	16	CATSRVRGGVVYEQYF
TRBV2	NA	TRBJ2-6	18	CASSEQGRRIRGANVLTF
TRBV6-6	NA	TRBJ1-5	14	CASSPGLGNQPQHF
TRBV29-1	NA	TRBJ1-5	13	CSVEDGGNQPQHF
TRBV25-1	NA	TRBJ2-3	15	CASSGPGPSTDTQYF
TRBV5-6	NA	TRBJ2-3	14	CASAWGGRQDTQYF
TRBV29-1	NA	TRBJ1-3	12	CSVGQSGNTIYF
TRBV7-2	NA	TRBJ2-2	13	CASSLDYGGELFF
TRBV4-1	NA	TRBJ1-3	17	CASSPPPERSSGNTIYF
TRBV23-1	TRBD1	TRBJ2-7	17	CASSRRERTGKPYEQYF
TRBV28	TRBD2	TRBJ2-7	14	CASSLTSGSYEQYF
TRBV6-6	NA	TRBJ2-5	12	CASGFGEKTQYF
TRBV23-1	TRBD2	TRBJ2-7	16	CASSQPSGLVSYEQYF
TRBV5-1	NA	TRBJ1-4	17	CASSSGQKRTTNEKLFF